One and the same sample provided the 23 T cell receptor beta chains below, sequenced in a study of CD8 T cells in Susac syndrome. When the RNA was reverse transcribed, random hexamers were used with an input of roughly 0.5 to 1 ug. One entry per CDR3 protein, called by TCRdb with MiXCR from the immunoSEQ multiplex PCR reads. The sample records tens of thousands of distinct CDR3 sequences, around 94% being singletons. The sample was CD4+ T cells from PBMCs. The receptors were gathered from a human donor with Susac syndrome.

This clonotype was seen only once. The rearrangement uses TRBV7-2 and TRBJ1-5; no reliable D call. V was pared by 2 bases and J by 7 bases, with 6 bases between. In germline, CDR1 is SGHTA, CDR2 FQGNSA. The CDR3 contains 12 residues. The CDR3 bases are TGTGCCAGCAGCTTATCTATCCAGCCCCAGCATTTT. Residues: CASSLSIQPQHF.

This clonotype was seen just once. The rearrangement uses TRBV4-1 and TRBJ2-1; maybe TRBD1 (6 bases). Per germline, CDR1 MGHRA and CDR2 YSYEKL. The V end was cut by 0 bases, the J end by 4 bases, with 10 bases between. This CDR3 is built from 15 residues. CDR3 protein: CASSQDGTPYNEQFF. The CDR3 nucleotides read TGCGCCAGCAGCCAAGACGGGACACCATACAATGAGCAGTTCTTC.

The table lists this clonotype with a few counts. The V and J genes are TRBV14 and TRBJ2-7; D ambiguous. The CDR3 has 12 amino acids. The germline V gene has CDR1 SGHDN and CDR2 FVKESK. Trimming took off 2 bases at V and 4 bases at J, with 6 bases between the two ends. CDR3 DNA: TGTGCCAGCAGCCAAACAAGTTACGAGCAGTACTTC. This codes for CASSQTSYEQYF.

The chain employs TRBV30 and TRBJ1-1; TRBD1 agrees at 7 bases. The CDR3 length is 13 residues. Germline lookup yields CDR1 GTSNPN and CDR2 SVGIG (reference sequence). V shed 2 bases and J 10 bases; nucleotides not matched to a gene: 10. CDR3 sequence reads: CAWSLQGGLGAFF. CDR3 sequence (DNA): TGTGCCTGGAGTCTCCAGGGGGGCCTGGGAGCTTTCTTT.

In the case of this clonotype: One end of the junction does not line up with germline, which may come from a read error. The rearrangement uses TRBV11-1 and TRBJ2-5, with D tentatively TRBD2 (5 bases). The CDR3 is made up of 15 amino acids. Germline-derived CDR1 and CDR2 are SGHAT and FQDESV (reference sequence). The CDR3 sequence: CASSLAYLGEETQYF. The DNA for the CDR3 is TGTGCCAGCAGCCTAGCCTATCTAGGAGAAGAGACCCAGTACTTC.

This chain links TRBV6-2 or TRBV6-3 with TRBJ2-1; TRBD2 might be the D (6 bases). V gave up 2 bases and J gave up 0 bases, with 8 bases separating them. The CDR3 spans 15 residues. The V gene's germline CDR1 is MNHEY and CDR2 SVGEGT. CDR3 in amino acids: CASSYRGSSYNEQFF. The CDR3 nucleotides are TGTGCCAGCAGTTACCGGGGGAGCTCCTACAATGAGCAGTTCTTC.

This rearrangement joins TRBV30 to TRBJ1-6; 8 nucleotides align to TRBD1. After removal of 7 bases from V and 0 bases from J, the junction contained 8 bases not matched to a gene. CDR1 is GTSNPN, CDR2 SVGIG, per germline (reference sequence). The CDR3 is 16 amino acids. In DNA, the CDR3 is TGTGCCTCGGTTACAGGGGGAAGCTCCTATAATTCACCCCTCCACTTT. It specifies CASVTGGSSYNSPLHF.

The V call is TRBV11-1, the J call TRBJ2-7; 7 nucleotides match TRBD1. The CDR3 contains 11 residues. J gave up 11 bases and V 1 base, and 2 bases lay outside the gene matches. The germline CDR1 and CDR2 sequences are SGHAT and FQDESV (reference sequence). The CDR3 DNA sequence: TGTGCCAGCAGCTTAGGACAGGGAAAGTACTTC. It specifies CASSLGQGKYF.

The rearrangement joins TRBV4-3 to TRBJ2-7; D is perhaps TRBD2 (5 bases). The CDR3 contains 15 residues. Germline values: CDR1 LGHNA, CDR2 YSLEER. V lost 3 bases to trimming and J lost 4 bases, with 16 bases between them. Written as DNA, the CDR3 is TGCGCCAGCAGCCAGGAGGCTCAAGATTTTTACGAGCAGTACTTC. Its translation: CASSQEAQDFYEQYF.

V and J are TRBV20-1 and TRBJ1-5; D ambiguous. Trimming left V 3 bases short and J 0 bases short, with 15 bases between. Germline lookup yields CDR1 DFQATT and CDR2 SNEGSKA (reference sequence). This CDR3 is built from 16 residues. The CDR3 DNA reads TGCAGTGCTAGCCGGGCGTCAGTAGATAGCAATCAGCCCCAGCATTTT. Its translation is CSASRASVDSNQPQHF.

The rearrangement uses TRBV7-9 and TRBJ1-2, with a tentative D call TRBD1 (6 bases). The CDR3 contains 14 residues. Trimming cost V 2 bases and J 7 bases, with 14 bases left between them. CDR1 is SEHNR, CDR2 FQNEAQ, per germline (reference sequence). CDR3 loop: CASSLSTGQGGYTF. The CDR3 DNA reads TGTGCCAGCAGCTTATCAACAGGGCAGGGTGGCTACACCTTC.

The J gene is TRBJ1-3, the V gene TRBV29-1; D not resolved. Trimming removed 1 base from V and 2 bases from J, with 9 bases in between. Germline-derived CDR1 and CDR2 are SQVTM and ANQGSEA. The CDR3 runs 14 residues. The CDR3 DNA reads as TGCAGCGTTGAAGTAACCCCGCCTGGAAACACCATATATTTT. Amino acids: CSVEVTPPGNTIYF.

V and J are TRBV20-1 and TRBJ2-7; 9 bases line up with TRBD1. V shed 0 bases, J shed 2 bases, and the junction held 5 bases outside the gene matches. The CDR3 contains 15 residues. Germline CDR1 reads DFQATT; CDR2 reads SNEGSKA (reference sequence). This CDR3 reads CSARDPGTGTYEQYF. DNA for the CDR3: TGCAGTGCTAGAGATCCTGGGACAGGGACCTACGAGCAGTACTTC.

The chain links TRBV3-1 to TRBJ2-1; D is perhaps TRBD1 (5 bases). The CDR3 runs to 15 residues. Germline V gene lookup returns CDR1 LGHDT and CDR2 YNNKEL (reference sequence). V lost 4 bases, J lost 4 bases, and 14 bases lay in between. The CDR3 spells CASSPPRQIYNEQFF. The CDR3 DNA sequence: TGTGCCAGCAGCCCCCCCCGACAGATTTACAATGAGCAGTTCTTC.

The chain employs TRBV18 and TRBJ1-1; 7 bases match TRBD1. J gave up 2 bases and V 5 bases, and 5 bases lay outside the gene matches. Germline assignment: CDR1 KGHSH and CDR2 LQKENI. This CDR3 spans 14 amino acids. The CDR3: CASSKDRKNTEAFF. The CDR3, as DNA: TGTGCCAGCTCAAAGGACAGGAAAAACACTGAAGCTTTCTTT.

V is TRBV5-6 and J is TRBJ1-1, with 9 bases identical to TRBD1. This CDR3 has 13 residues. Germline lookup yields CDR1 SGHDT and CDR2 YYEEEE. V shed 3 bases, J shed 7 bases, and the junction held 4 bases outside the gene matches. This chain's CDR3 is CASSSQGASEAFF. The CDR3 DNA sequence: TGTGCCAGCAGCTCACAGGGGGCGAGTGAAGCTTTCTTT. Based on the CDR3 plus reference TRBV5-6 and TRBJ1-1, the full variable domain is DAGVTQSPTHLIKTRGQQVTLRCSPKSGHDTVSWYQQALGQGPQFIFQYYEEEERQRGNFPDRFSGHQFPNYSSELNVNALLLGDSALYLCASSSQGASEAFFGQGTRLTVV.

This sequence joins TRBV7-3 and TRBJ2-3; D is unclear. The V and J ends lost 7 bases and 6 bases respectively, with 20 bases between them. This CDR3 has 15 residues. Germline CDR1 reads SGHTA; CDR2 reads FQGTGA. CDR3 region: CASTLQGLPADTQYF. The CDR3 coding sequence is TGTGCCAGCACCCTCCAAGGCCTCCCGGCGGATACGCAGTATTTT.

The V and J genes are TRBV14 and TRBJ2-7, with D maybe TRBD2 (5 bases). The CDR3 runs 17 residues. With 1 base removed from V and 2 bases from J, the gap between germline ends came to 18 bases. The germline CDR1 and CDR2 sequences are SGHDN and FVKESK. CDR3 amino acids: CASSQAGGSPDTYEQYF. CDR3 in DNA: TGTGCCAGCAGCCAAGCGGGCGGGTCCCCTGATACCTACGAGCAGTACTTC.

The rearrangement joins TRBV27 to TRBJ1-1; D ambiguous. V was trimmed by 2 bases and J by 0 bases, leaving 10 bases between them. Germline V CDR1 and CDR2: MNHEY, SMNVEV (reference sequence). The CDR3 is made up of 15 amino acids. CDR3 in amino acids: CASSLGPALNTEAFF. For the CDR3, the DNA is TGTGCCAGCAGTTTAGGGCCAGCCCTGAACACTGAAGCTTTCTTT.

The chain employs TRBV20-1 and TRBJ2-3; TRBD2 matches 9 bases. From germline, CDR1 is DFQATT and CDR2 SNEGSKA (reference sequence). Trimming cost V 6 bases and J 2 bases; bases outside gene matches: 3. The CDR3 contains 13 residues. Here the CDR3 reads CSAGTSYTDTQYF. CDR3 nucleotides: TGCAGTGCCGGGACTAGCTACACAGATACGCAGTATTTT.

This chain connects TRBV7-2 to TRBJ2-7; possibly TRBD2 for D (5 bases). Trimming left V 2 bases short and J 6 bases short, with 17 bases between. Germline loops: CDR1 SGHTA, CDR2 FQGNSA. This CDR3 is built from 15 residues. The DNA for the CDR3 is TGTGCCAGCAGCTTATTGCCCTCCCCGAGGGTCGAGCAGTACTTC. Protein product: CASSLLPSPRVEQYF.

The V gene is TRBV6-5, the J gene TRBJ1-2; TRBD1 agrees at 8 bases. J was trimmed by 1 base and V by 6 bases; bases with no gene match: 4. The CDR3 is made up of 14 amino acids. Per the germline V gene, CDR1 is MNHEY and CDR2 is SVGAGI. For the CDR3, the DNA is TGTGCCAGCAGGCGGGACAGGTTTAACTATGGCTACACCTTC. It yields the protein CASRRDRFNYGYTF.

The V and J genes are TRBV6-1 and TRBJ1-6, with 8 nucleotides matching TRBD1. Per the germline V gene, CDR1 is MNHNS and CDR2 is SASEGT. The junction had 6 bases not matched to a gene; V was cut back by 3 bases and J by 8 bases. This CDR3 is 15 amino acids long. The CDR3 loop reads CASSDKTGADSPLHF. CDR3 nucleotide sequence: TGTGCCAGCAGTGATAAGACAGGGGCGGATTCACCCCTCCACTTT.